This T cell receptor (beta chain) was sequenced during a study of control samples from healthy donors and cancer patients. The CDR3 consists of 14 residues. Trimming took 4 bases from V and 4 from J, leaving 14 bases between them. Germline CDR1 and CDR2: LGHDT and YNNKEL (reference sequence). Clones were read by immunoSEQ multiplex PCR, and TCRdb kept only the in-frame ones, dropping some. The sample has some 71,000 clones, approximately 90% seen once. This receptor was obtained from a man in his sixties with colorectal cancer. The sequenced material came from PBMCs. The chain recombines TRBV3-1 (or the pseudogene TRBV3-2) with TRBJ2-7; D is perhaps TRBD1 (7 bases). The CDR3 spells CASSPRGVSYEQYF. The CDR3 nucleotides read TGTGCCAGCAGCCCCAGGGGGGTGAGTTACGAGCAGTACTTC.